The next 26 T cell receptor beta chains were all read from a single sample in a study of T cells in Graves' hyperthyroidism and ophthalmopathy. Template material for amplifying TCR beta CDR3 regions consisted of RNA transcripts. Using the HTBI primer set, a first-round RT-PCR was run on the TCR CDR3. TCRdb analysed the multiplex PCR reads with MiXCR anew, one entry per CDR3 protein. The table lists around 400,000 distinct CDR3 sequences, around 15% of them singletons. Material for sequencing was blood. Receptors were obtained from a woman aged 55-69 years with Graves' ophthalmopathy.

This clonotype was observed many times. The chain combines TRBV2 with TRBJ2-3; 9 bases map to TRBD2. Germline-derived CDR1 and CDR2 are SNHLY and FYNNEI. The CDR3 is 15 residues long. The V and J ends lost 3 bases and 5 bases, in that order; junction bases with no gene match: 6. CDR3 sequence: CASSEGLAGKDTQYF. The CDR3 coding sequence is TGTGCCAGCAGTGAGGGGCTAGCGGGAAAAGATACGCAGTATTTT. Looking up the rest from reference TRBV2 and TRBJ2-3 gives the full variable domain: EPEVTQTPSHQVTQMGQEVILRCVPISNHLYFYWYRQILGQKVEFLVSFYNNEISEKSEIFDDQFSVERPDGSNFTLKIRSTKLEDSAMYFCASSEGLAGKDTQYFGPGTRLTVL.

This clonotype has just a few counts. The chain couples TRBV29-1 to TRBJ2-5, with 11 nucleotides matching TRBD2. The J segment lost 5 bases and the V segment lost 7 bases, leaving 12 bases of the junction unmatched. The CDR3 has 15 residues. CDR1 is SQVTM, CDR2 ANQGSEA, per germline. The CDR3 loop reads CSGAPLAGVVETQYF. The CDR3 bases are TGCAGCGGCGCCCCACTAGCGGGAGTGGTGGAGACCCAGTACTTC. Full variable domain (outside the CDR3, taken from reference TRBV29-1 and TRBJ2-5): SAVISQKPSRDICQRGTSLTIQCQVDSQVTMMFWYRQQPGQSLTLIATANQGSEATYESGFVIDKFPISRPNLTFSTLTVSNMSPEDSSIYLCSGAPLAGVVETQYFGPGTRLLVL.

This clonotype has only a few counts. This chain uses TRBV4-2 with TRBJ2-2; maybe TRBD2 (6 bases). With 4 bases removed from V and 5 bases from J, the gap between germline ends came to 17 bases. The CDR3 covers 16 residues. The germline gives CDR1 LGHNA, CDR2 YNFKEQ. This CDR3 is CASSRERGGRTGELFF. CDR3 nucleotides: TGTGCCAGCAGCCGAGAGAGGGGAGGTCGGACCGGGGAGCTGTTTTTT.

This chain links TRBV10-2 with TRBJ2-5, with D perhaps TRBD2 (7 bases). The V gene's germline CDR1 is WSHSY and CDR2 SAAADI. V dropped 2 bases and J dropped 4 bases, with 14 bases sitting between them. This CDR3 has 15 amino acids. CDR3 bases: TGCGCCAGCAGTGAGAGGGGGGGGGGCATAGAGACCCAGTACTTC. Residues: CASSERGGGIETQYF.

This clonotype was detected many times. The chain has TRBV5-1 and TRBJ2-7; either TRBD1 or TRBD2 may supply D (7 bases each). CDR1 SGHRS and CDR2 YFSETQ come from the germline V gene. Trimming stripped 2 bases from V and 4 bases from J, with 13 bases between. The CDR3 has 14 residues. CDR3 DNA: TGCGCCAGCAGCTTCGACAGGGAGGGATACGAGCAGTACTTC. Amino acids: CASSFDREGYEQYF.

This chain connects TRBV19 to TRBJ1-5; TRBD1 might be the D (5 bases). Between the trimmed V and J ends, which lost 8 bases and 9 bases, there was a span of 14 bases. The length of the CDR3 is 12 residues. Germline V gene lookup returns CDR1 LNHDA and CDR2 SQIVND (reference sequence). The CDR3 DNA is TGTGCCAGTTTGGCGGGACCGGGGCCCCAGCATTTT. Translated: CASLAGPGPQHF. Using reference TRBV19 and TRBJ1-5 for the parts outside the CDR3, the full variable domain is DGGITQSPKYLFRKEGQNVTLSCEQNLNHDAMYWYRQDPGQGLRLIYYSQIVNDFQKGDIAEGYSVSREKKESFPLTVTSAQKNPTAFYLCASLAGPGPQHFGDGTRLSIL.

To note about this clonotype: Being one base from a much bigger clone, this may be a read error. The chain combines TRBV24-1 with TRBJ2-7; perhaps TRBD2 as D (5 bases). CDR3 length: 11 amino acids. CDR1 is KGHDR, CDR2 SFDVKD, per germline. Trimming left V 6 bases short and J 8 bases short, with 10 bases between. The CDR3 sequence: CATSRGYKQYF. The CDR3 DNA sequence: TGTGCCACCAGTAGAGGGTACAAGCAGTACTTC.

The chain recombines TRBV6-2 or TRBV6-3 with TRBJ2-2; TRBD2 matches 11 bases. Germline CDR1 and CDR2: MNHEY and SVGEGT. V gave up 6 bases and J gave up 1 base; unmatched junction bases: 4. The CDR3 is 16 amino acids. CDR3 coding DNA: TGTGCCAGCAGACTAGCGGGAGAGTGGAACACCGGGGAGCTGTTTTTT. Its protein product is CASRLAGEWNTGELFF.

This clonotype was recorded a few times. The chain employs TRBV19 and TRBJ2-1; D gene uncertain. Deletions cut 3 bases from V and 1 base from J, with 10 bases between. The length of the CDR3 is 15 residues. Germline CDR1 is LNHDA and CDR2 is SQIVND (reference sequence). For the CDR3, the DNA is TGTGCCAGTAGTATTTCTGTCGCTTCCTACAATGAGCAGTTCTTC. Its translation: CASSISVASYNEQFF.

The rearrangement joins TRBV28 to TRBJ2-7, with D unclear. This CDR3 contains 13 residues. V lost 6 bases and J 4 bases, leaving 13 bases between the germline ends. In germline, CDR1 is MDHEN, CDR2 SYDVKM. The CDR3 spells CASRTPLFYEQYF. For the CDR3, the DNA is TGTGCCAGCAGGACCCCCCTTTTTTACGAGCAGTACTTC.

This clonotype was detected only a few times. A much more abundant neighbour one base away suggests this may be a read error. J is TRBJ2-5 and V is TRBV11-2; D is undetermined. Germline CDR1 SGHAT, CDR2 FQNNGV. The CDR3 contains 15 residues. CDR3: CASSLVGASQEAQYF. The CDR3 bases are TGTGCCAGCAGCTTAGTTGGTGCGAGTCAAGAGGCCCAGTACTTC.

This chain links TRBV28 with TRBJ2-5; weak D call: TRBD1 (5 bases). Trimming took off 2 bases at V and 3 bases at J, with 7 bases between the two ends. The CDR3 has 13 residues. The V gene's germline CDR1 is MDHEN and CDR2 SYDVKM. CDR3 amino acids: CASSLQTEETQYF. CDR3 sequence (DNA): TGTGCCAGCAGTTTACAGACAGAAGAGACCCAGTACTTC.

Concerning this clonotype itself: The germline gene is not matched at one end of the junction; a read error may be the cause. The rearrangement links TRBV28 to TRBJ2-7; TRBD1 matches 12 bases. Per germline, CDR1 MDHEN and CDR2 SYDVKM. This CDR3 comprises 20 residues. Written as DNA, the CDR3 is TGTGCCATCAGTGAGTCGAGGGGACAGGGGGCCAGATCCTCTTCCTACGAGCAGTACTTC. This sequence encodes CAISESRGQGARSSSYEQYF.

The rearrangement links TRBV6-1 to TRBJ2-3; D is perhaps TRBD1 or TRBD2 (6 bases each). Deletions cut 6 bases from V and 4 bases from J, with 14 bases between. The CDR3 is 14 residues long. CDR1 is MNHNS and CDR2 is SASEGT in the germline V gene. The CDR3 loop reads CASRPSGGPDTQYF. CDR3 in DNA: TGTGCCAGCAGACCCTCCGGGGGCCCAGATACGCAGTATTTT.

Regarding this clonotype: Since a much larger clone is just one base distant, this may be a read error. The chain employs TRBV6-1 and TRBJ2-7; perhaps TRBD2 as D (5 bases). The germline V gene encodes CDR1 MNHNS and CDR2 SASEGT. The CDR3 consists of 14 residues. CDR3 in amino acids: CVTELTGVSYEQYF. The CDR3 DNA is TGTGTCACCGAACTAACCGGGGTCTCCTACGAGCAGTACTTC.

This clonotype occurred many times. V gene TRBV3-1 combines with J gene TRBJ2-3, with 9 bases matching TRBD2. The CDR3 has 16 amino acids. V lost 0 bases, J lost 0 bases, and 1 base stayed unmatched. Germline V CDR1 and CDR2: LGHDT, YNNKEL (reference sequence). The CDR3: CASSQDTSGSTDTQYF. Written as DNA, the CDR3 is TGTGCCAGCAGCCAAGATACTAGCGGGAGCACAGATACGCAGTATTTT.

The chain joins TRBV20-1 to TRBJ2-2, with 7 bases matching TRBD2. V was clipped by 2 bases and J by 4 bases; unmatched bases: 4. This CDR3 is built from 14 residues. CDR1 DFQATT and CDR2 SNEGSKA come from the germline V gene (reference sequence). The CDR3 here is CSARSREGTGELFF. The DNA of the CDR3 is TGCAGTGCTAGATCCAGGGAGGGCACCGGGGAGCTGTTTTTT.

This clonotype showed up just a few times. The chain couples TRBV5-1 to TRBJ2-3, with 8 bases identical to TRBD1. Germline V gives CDR1 SGHRS, CDR2 YFSETQ. The V segment lost 0 bases and the J segment 2 bases; nucleotides outside the gene matches: 2. The CDR3 covers 15 residues. For the CDR3, the DNA is TGCGCCAGCAGCTTGGGGGACAGGTTCACAGATACGCAGTATTTT. It encodes CASSLGDRFTDTQYF.

This chain connects TRBV2 to TRBJ2-1; tentative D call: TRBD2 (5 bases). The germline gives CDR1 SNHLY, CDR2 FYNNEI. The CDR3 sequence is 13 residues long. V lost 4 bases, J lost 5 bases, and 9 bases lay in between. The CDR3 protein is CASSVMGDNEQFF. CDR3 DNA: TGTGCCAGCAGTGTAATGGGAGACAATGAGCAGTTCTTC.

The V gene is TRBV4-1, the J gene TRBJ1-4, with 7 bases matching TRBD1. J was trimmed by 3 bases and V by 2 bases; bases with no gene match: 9. CDR1 is MGHRA, CDR2 YSYEKL, per germline. The CDR3 has 17 amino acids. The CDR3 protein is CASSQPLTGAANEKLFF. The CDR3 DNA reads TGCGCCAGCAGCCAACCTCTCACAGGGGCGGCTAATGAAAAACTGTTTTTT.

The chain recombines TRBV9 with TRBJ2-4; possibly TRBD2 for D (5 bases). V lost 2 bases and J lost 6, with 12 bases in between. The CDR3 extends over 14 amino acids. Germline CDR1 and CDR2: SGDLS and YYNGEE. CDR3 amino acids: CASSVSPRGNIQYF. CDR3 bases: TGTGCCAGCAGCGTGAGCCCACGGGGAAACATTCAGTACTTC.

The chain links TRBV29-1 to TRBJ2-5; D possibly uses TRBD1 or TRBD2 (5 bases each). The germline V gene encodes CDR1 SQVTM and CDR2 ANQGSEA. The CDR3 loop spans 13 amino acids. V lost 7 bases and J lost 5, with 17 bases in between. In DNA, the CDR3 is TGCAGCGGGCGGTTCTGGGGGAGTGAGACCCAGTACTTC. Protein product: CSGRFWGSETQYF.

This clonotype was found many times. The J gene is TRBJ2-5, the V gene TRBV20-1; the D is unclear. The CDR3 has 13 residues. The V end was cut by 3 bases, the J end by 4 bases, with 12 bases between. In germline, CDR1 is DFQATT, CDR2 SNEGSKA (reference sequence). CDR3 region: CSASGAAGETQYF. CDR3 DNA sequence: TGCAGTGCTAGTGGTGCAGCCGGAGAGACCCAGTACTTC.

At least ten counts were recorded for this clonotype. J is TRBJ2-3 and V is TRBV30; TRBD2 agrees at 12 bases. The germline CDR1 and CDR2 sequences are GTSNPN and SVGIG (reference sequence). This CDR3 region has 16 residues. Trimming cost V 0 bases and J 3 bases; bases outside gene matches: 4. The CDR3 region is CAWSVTSGRTTDTQYF. CDR3 sequence (DNA): TGTGCCTGGAGTGTTACTAGCGGGAGGACTACAGATACGCAGTATTTT.

Ten or more counts support this clonotype. The CDR3 bases are TGTGCCAGCAGCCCAAGGGGGGGACTAACGAACACCGGGGAGCTGTTTTTT. Protein sequence: CASSPRGGLTNTGELFF. The rearrangement joins TRBV11-2 to TRBJ2-2; possible D gene TRBD2, 7 bases. Trimming pared 5 bases from V and 0 bases from J, leaving 16 bases between. CDR1 is SGHAT and CDR2 is FQNNGV in the germline V gene. CDR3 length equals 17 residues.

The sample holds many counts of this clonotype. The V call is TRBV27, the J call TRBJ2-3; D uncertain. In germline, CDR1 is MNHEY, CDR2 SMNVEV (reference sequence). CDR3 size: 17 residues. V lost 0 bases and J lost 0, with 13 bases in between. The CDR3 here is CASSLSPASSSTDTQYF. The DNA for the CDR3 is TGTGCCAGCAGTTTATCGCCAGCGTCTTCTAGCACAGATACGCAGTATTTT.